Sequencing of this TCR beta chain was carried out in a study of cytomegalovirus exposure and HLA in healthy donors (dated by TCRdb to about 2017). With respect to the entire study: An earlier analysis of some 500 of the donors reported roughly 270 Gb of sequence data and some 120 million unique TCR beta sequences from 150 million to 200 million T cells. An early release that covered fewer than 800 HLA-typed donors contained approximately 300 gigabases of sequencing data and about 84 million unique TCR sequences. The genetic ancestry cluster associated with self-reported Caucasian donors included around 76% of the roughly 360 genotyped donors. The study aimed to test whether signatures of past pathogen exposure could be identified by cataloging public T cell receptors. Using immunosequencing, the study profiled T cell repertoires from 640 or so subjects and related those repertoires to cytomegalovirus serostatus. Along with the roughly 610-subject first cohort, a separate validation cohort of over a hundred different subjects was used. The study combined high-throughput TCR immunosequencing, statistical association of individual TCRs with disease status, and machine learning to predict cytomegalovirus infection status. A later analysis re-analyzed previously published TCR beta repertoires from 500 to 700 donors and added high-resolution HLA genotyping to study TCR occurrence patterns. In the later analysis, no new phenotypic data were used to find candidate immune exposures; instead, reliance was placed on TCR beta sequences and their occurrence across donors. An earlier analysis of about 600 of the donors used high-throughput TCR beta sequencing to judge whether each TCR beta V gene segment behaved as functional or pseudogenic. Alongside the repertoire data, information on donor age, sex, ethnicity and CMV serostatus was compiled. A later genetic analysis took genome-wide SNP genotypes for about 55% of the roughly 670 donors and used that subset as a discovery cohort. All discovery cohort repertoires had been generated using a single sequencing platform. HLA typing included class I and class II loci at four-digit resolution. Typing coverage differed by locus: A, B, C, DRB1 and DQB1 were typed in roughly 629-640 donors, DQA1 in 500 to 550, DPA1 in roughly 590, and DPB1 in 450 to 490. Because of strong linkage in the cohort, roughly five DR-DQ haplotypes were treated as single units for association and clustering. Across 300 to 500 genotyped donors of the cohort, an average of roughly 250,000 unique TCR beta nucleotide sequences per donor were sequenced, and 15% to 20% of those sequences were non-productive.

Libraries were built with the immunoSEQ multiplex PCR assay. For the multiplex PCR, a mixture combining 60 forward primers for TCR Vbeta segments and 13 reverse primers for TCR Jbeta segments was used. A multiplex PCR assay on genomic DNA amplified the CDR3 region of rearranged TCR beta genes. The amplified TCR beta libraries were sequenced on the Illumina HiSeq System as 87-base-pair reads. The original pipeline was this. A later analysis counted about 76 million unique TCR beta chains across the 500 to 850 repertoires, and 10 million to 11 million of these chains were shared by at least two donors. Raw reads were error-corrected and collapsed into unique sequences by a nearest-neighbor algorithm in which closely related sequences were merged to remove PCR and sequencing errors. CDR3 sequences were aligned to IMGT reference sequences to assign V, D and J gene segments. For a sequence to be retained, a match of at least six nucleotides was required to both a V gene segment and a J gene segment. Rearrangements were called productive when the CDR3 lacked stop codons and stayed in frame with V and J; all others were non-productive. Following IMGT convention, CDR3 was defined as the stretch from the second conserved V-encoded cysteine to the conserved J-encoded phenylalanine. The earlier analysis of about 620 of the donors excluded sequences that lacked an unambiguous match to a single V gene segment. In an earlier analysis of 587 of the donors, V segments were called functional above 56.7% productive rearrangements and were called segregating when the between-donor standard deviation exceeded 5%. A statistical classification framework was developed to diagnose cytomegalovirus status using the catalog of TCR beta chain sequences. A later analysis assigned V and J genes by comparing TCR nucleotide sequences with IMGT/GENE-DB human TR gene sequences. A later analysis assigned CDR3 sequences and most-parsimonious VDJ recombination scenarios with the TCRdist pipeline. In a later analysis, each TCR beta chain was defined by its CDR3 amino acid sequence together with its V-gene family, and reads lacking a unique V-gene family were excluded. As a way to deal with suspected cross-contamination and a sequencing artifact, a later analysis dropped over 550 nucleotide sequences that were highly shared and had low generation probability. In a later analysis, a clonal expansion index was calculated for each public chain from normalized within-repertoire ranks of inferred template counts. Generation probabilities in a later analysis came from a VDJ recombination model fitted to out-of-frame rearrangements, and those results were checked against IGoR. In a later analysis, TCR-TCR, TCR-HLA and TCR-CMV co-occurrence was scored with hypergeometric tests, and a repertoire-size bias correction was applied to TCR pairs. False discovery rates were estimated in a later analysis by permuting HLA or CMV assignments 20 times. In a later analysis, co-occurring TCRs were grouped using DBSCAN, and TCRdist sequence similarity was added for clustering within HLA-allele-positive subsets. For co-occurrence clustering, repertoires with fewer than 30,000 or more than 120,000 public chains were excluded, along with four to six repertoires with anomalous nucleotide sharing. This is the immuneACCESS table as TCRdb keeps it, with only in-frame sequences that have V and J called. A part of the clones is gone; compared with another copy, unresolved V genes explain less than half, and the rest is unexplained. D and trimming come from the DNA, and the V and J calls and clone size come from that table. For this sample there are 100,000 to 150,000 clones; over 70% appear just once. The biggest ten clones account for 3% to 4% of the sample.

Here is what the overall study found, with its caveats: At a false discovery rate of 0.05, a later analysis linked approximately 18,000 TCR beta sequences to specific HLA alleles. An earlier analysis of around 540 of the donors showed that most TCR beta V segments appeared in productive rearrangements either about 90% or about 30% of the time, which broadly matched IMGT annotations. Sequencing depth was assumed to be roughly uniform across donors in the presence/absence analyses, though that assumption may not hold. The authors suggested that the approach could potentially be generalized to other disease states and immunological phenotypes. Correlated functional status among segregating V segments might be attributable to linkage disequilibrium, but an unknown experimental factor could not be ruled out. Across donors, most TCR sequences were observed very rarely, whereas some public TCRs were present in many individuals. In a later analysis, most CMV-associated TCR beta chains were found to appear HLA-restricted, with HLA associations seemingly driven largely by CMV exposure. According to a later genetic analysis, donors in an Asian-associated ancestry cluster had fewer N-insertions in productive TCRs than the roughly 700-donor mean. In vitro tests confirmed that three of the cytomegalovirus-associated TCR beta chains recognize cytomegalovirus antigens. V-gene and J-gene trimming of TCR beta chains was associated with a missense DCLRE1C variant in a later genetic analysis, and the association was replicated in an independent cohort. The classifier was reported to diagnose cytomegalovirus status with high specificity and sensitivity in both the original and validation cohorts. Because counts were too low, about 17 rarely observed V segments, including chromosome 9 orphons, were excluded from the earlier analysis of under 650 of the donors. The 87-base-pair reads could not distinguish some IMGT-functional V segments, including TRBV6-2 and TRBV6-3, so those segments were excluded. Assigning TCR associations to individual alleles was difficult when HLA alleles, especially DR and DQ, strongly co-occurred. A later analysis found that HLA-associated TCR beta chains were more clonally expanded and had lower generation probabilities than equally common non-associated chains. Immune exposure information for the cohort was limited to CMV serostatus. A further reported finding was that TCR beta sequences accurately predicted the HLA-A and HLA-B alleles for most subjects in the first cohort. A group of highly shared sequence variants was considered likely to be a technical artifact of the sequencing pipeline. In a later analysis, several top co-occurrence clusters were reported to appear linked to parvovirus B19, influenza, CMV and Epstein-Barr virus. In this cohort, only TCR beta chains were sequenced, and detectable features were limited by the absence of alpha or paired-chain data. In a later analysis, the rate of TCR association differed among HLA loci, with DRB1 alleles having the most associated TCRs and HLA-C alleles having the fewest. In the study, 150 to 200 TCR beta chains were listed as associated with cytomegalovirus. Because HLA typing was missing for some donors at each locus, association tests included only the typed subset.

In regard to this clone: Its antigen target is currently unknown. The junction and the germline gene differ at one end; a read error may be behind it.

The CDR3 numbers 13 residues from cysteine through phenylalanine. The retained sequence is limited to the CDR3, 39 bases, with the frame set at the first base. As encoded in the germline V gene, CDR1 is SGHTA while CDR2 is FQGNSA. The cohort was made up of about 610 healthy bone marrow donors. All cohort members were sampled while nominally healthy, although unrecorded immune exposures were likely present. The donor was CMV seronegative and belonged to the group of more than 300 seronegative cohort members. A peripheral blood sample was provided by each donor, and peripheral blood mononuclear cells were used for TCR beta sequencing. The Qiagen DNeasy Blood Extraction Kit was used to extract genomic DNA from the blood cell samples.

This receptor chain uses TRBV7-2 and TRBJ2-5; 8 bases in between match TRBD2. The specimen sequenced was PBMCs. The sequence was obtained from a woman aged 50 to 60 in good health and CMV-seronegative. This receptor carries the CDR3 CASSLGSTSGNHF. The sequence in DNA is TGTGCCAGCAGCTTAGGTAGCACTAGCGGAAACCACTTC.